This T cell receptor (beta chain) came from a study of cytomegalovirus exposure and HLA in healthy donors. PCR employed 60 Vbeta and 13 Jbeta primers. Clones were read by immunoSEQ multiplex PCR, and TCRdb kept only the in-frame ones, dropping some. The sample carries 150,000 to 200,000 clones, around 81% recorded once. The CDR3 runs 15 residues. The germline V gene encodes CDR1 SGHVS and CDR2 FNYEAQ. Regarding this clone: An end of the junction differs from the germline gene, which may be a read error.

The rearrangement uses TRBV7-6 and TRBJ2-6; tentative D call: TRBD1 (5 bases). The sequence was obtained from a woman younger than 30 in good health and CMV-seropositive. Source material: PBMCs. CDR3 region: CASSSTAAGANGLTF. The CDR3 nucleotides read TGTGCCAGCAGCTCGACTGCGGCTGGGGCCAACGGCCTGACTTTC. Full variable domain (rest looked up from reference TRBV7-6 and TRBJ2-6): GAGVSQSPRYKVTKRGQDVALRCDPISGHVSLYWYRQALGQGPEFLTYFNYEAQQDKSGLPNDRFSAERPEGSISTLTIQRTEQRDSAMYRCASSSTAAGANGLTFGAGSRLTVL.